In this sample, the clone carrying this T cell receptor (beta chain) turned up once. This sample was taken from a study of blood T cell repertoires in COVID-19. J was trimmed by 10 bases and V by 5 bases; bases with no gene match: 3. The CDR3 covers 11 residues. The germline CDR1 and CDR2 sequences are SGHAT and FQNNGV. As processed by the authors: Nucleated cell number was recorded as an estimate derived from reference gene primer amplification. Only in-frame clones appear in the TCRdb table, and some are missing; sequencing was by immunoSEQ multiplex PCR. The D gene and trimming were derived from the DNA, and the V and J assignments and clone size from that table. The sample carries under 500,000 clones, roughly 87% recorded once.

Sequenced: PBMCs or T cells enriched from blood (not recorded which). The J gene is TRBJ2-5, the V gene TRBV11-2; 8 bases agree with TRBD2. The receptor was isolated from a young woman with acute COVID-19. The CDR3 reads CASSPREGQYF. Here the CDR3 DNA reads TGTGCCAGCAGCCCCCGGGAGGGCCAGTACTTC.